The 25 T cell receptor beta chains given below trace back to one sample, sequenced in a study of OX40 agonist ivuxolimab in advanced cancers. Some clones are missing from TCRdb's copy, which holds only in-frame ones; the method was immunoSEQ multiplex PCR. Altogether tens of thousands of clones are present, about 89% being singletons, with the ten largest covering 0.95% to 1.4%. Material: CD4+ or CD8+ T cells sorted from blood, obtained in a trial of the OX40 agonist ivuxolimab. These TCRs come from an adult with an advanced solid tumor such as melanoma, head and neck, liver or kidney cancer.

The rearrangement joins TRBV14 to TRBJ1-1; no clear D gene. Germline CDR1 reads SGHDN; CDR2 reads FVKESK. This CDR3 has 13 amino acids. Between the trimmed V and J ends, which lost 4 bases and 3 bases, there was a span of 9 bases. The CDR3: CASSRELDTEAFF. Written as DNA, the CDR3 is TGTGCCAGCAGCCGGGAGCTGGACACTGAAGCTTTCTTT. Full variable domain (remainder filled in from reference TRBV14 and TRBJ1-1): EAGVTQFPSHSVIEKGQTVTLRCDPISGHDNLYWYRRVMGKEIKFLLHFVKESKQDESGMPNNRFLAERTGGTYSTLKVQPAELEDSGVYFCASSRELDTEAFFGQGTRLTVV.

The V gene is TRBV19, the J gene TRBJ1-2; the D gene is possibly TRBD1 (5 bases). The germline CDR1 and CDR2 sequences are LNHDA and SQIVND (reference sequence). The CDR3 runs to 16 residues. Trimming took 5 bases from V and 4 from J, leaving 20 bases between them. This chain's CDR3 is CASSPSNRPTLYGYTF. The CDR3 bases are TGTGCCAGTAGTCCATCGAACAGGCCTACCCTCTATGGCTACACCTTC.

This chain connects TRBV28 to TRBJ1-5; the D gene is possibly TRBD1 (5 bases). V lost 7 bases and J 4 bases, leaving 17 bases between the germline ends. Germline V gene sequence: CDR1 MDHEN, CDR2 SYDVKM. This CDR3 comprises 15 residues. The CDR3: CASTADRGGNQPQHF. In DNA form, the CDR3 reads TGTGCCAGCACCGCCGACCGGGGGGGTAATCAGCCCCAGCATTTT.

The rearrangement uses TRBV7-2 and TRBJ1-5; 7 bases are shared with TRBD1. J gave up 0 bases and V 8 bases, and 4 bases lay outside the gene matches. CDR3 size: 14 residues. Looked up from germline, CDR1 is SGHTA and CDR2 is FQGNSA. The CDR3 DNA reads TGTGCCAGCGGCAGGGGGAATAGCAATCAGCCCCAGCATTTT. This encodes CASGRGNSNQPQHF.

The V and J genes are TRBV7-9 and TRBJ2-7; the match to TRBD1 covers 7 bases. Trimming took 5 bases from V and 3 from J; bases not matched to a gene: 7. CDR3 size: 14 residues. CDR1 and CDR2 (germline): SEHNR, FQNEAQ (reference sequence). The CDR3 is CASSPPGQNYEQYF. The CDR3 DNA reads TGTGCCAGCAGCCCCCCGGGACAGAACTACGAGCAGTACTTC.

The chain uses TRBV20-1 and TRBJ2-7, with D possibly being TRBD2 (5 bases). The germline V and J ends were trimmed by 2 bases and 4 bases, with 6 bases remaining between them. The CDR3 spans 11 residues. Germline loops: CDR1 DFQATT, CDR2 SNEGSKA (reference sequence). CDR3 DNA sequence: TGCAGTGCTAGACCGGGGTACGAGCAGTACTTC. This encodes CSARPGYEQYF.

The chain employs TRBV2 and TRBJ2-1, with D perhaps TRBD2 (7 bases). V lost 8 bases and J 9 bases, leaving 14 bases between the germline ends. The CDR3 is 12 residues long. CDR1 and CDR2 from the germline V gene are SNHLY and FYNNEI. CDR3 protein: CASLRGRGEQFF. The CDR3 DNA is TGTGCCAGCCTGAGGGGGAGGGGTGAGCAGTTCTTC.

This CDR3 is CARDSGGTEAFF. In DNA, the CDR3 is TGTGCACGGGACAGCGGAGGGACTGAAGCTTTCTTT. This sequence joins TRBV30 and TRBJ1-1, with 7 bases fitting TRBD1. The length of the CDR3 is 12 residues. Germline V gene sequence: CDR1 GTSNPN, CDR2 SVGIG (reference sequence).

DNA for the CDR3: TGTGCCAGCAGGCCCCACGGGGCGGGAGATCGCGAGCAGTACTTC. Translation gives CASRPHGAGDREQYF. This rearrangement joins TRBV6-5 to TRBJ2-7; TRBD2 matches 7 bases. This CDR3 is built from 15 residues. The J segment lost 6 bases and the V segment lost 6 bases, leaving 14 bases of the junction unmatched. Germline assignment: CDR1 MNHEY and CDR2 SVGAGI.

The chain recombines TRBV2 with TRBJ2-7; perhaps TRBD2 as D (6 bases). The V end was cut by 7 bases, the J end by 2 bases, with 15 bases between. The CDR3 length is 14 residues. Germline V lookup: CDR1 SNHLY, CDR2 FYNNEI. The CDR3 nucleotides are TGTGCCAGCACTCAATCCGGGGGTCCCTACGAGCAGTACTTC. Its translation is CASTQSGGPYEQYF.

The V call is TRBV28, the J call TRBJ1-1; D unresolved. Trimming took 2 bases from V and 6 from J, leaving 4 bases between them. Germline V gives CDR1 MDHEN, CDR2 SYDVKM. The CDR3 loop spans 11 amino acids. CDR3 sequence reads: CASSLRSEAFF. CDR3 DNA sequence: TGTGCCAGCAGTTTACGATCTGAAGCTTTCTTT.

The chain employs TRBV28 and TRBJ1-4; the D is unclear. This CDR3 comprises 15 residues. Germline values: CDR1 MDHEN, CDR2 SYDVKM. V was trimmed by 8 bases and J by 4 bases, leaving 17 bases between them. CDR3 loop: CASSQGRTYNEKLFF. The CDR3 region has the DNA TGTGCCAGCTCCCAAGGACGGACGTATAATGAAAAACTGTTTTTT.

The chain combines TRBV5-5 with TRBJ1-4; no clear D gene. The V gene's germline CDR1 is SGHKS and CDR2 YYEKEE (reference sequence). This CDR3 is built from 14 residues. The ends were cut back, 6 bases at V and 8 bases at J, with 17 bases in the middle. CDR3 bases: TGTGCCAGCACCCCCAACCCAGTACCCGAAAAACTGTTTTTT. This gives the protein CASTPNPVPEKLFF.

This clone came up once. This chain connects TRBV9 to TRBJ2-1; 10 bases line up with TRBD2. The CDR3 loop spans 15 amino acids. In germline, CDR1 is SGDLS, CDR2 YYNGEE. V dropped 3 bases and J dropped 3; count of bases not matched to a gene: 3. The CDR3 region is CASSAGTSDYNEQFF. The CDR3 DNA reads TGTGCCAGCAGCGCTGGGACTAGCGACTACAATGAGCAGTTCTTC.

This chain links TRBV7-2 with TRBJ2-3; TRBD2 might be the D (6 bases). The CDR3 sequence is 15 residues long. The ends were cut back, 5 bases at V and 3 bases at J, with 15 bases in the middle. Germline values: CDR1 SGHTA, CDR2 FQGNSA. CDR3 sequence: CASSVLGSGTDTQYF. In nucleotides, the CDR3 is TGTGCCAGCAGCGTCCTCGGGAGTGGGACAGATACGCAGTATTTT.

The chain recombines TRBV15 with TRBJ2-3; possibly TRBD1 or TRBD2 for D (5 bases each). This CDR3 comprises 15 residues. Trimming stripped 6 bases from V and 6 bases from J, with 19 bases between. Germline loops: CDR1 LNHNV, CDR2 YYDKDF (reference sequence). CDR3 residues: CATRHLGRGRDTQYF. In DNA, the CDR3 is TGTGCCACCAGGCACCTAGGTAGGGGACGGGATACGCAGTATTTT.

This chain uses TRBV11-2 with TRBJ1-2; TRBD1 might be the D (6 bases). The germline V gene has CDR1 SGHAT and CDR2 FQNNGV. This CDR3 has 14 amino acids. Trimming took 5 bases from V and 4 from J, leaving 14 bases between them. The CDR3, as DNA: TGTGCCAGCAGCGGTGAGCGGGGGGCCTATGGCTACACCTTC. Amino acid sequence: CASSGERGAYGYTF.

CDR3 amino acids: CASSFRTSGRPPGELFF. CDR3 nucleotides: TGTGCCAGCAGTTTCCGGACTAGCGGGAGGCCCCCCGGGGAGCTGTTTTTT. The J gene is TRBJ2-2, the V gene TRBV28, with 14 bases fitting TRBD2. J was trimmed by 6 bases and V by 3 bases; bases with no gene match: 6. The CDR3 runs 17 residues. Germline loops: CDR1 MDHEN, CDR2 SYDVKM.

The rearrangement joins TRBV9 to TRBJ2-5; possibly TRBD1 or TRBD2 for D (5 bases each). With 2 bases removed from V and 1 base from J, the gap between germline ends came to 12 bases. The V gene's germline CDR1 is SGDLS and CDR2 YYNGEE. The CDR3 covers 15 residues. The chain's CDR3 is CASSVGPGLQETQYF. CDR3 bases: TGTGCCAGCAGCGTGGGACCGGGCCTCCAAGAGACCCAGTACTTC.

The CDR3 spells CASSLVGSLPRYQETQYF. The CDR3 nucleotides read TGTGCCAGCAGCTTGGTGGGGTCCCTCCCCCGGTACCAAGAGACCCAGTACTTC. The rearrangement joins TRBV5-4 to TRBJ2-5; D not certain. The CDR3 contains 18 residues. Germline V gives CDR1 SGHNT, CDR2 YYREEE (reference sequence). V lost 0 bases and J lost 0, with 18 bases in between.

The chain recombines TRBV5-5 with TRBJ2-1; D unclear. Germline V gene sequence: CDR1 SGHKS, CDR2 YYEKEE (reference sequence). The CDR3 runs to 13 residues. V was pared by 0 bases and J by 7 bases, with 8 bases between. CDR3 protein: CASSLEFRNEQFF. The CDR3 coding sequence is TGTGCCAGCAGCTTGGAGTTTCGGAATGAGCAGTTCTTC.

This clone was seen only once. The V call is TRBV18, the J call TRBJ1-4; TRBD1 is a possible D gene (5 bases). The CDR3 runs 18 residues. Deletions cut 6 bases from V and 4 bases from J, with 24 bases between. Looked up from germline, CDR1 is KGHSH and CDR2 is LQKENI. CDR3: CASSRSLAGGRDNEKLFF. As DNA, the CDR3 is TGTGCCAGCTCTCGCTCCCTGGCCGGGGGGAGAGATAATGAAAAACTGTTTTTT.

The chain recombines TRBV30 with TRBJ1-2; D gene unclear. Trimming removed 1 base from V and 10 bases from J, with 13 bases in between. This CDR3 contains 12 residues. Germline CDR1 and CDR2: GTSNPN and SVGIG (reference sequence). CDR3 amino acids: CAWSGPGEDYTF. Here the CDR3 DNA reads TGTGCCTGGAGTGGTCCGGGAGAGGACTACACCTTC.

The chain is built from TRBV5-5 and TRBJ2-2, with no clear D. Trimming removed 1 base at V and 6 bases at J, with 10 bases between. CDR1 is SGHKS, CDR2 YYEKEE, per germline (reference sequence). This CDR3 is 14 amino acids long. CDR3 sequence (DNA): TGTGCCAGCAGCTTGTTTTCGTCGGCCGGGGAGCTGTTTTTT. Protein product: CASSLFSSAGELFF.

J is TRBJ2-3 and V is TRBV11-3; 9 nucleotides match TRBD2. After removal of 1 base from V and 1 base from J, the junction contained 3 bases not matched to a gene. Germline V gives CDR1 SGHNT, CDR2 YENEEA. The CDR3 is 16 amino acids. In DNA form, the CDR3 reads TGTGCCAGCAGCTTAGGCACTAGCGGGCGCACAGATACGCAGTATTTT. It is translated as CASSLGTSGRTDTQYF.